The clone carrying this T cell receptor (beta chain) occurred many times. The CDR3 loop spans 18 amino acids. Deletions cut 3 bases from V and 3 bases from J, with 18 bases between. In germline, CDR1 is MNHEY, CDR2 SVGAGI. The source of the sample is a study of T cells after yellow fever vaccination. Study-wide background: Each of the EM, EMRA, CM and Tscm memory subsets was sorted based on CD3, CD45RA, CCR7 and CD95.

In TCRdb, the 5' RACE reads were re-called with MiXCR into one record per CDR3 protein. The sample lists about 14,000 distinct CDR3 sequences, 7.3% occurring once. This TCR was recovered from a man aged 18 to 29 who received the YFV17D yellow fever vaccine. Sequencing was performed on PBMCs, either bulk or a sorted T-cell subset (CD4+, CD8+, memory, or dextramer-sorted; not recorded which), taken on the day of the yellow fever booster vaccination. The chain uses TRBV6-5 and TRBJ2-6; D is undetermined. The CDR3 DNA follows: TGTGCCAGCAGTTATTCCGCTCCGAGACGGAGTGGGGCCAACGTCCTGACTTTC. Encoded protein: CASSYSAPRRSGANVLTF.